The 3 T cell receptor beta chains listed next were all sequenced from one sample in a study of T cell repertoires in cytomegalovirus infection. No cognate antigen is known for these TCRs. TCRdb redid the calling of the reads with MiXCR, one entry per CDR3 protein. This sample has about 920,000 distinct CDR3 sequences, with around 32% found just once. This specimen was cultured CD8+ T cells from PBMCs, taken from culture after CMV antigen stimulation. The source is a human donor in good health (CMV status not recorded). Some clones in this sample may be carry-over from other donors' samples.

V is TRBV10-3 and J is TRBJ2-7, with 8 bases aligning to TRBD1. Per germline, CDR1 ENHRY and CDR2 SYGVKD. V was clipped by 1 base and J by 0 bases; unmatched bases: 8. The CDR3 has 17 residues. CDR3 protein: CAISEYNRDRPSYEQYF. The CDR3 DNA is TGTGCCATCAGTGAGTACAACCGGGACAGGCCCTCCTACGAGCAGTACTTC.

The rearrangement uses TRBV18 and TRBJ1-3; D remains unclear. Germline CDR1 reads KGHSH; CDR2 reads LQKENI. The CDR3 extends over 20 amino acids. V lost 4 bases and J lost 1, with 26 bases in between. The CDR3: CASSHLYGEDPLSSGNTIYF. In DNA, the CDR3 is TGTGCCAGCTCACACCTGTACGGTGAAGACCCTTTAAGTTCTGGAAACACCATATATTTT.

This sequence joins TRBV10-3 and TRBJ2-2, with D unclear. The V gene lost 4 bases and the J gene lost 5 bases, with 2 bases spanning the gap. This CDR3 region has 11 residues. The germline V gene has CDR1 ENHRY and CDR2 SYGVKD. The CDR3 is CAISVTGELFF. In nucleotides, the CDR3 is TGTGCCATCAGTGTTACCGGGGAGCTGTTTTTT.